Listed below are T cell receptor beta chains from one sample, sequenced in a study of graft-versus-host responses after intestinal transplantation. The assay was immunoSEQ multiplex PCR, and TCRdb's table has in-frame clones only and misses some. The data show 25,000 to 35,000 clones, approximately 93% seen once. The source was PBMCs, collected around 63 days after intestinal transplant. The receptors were gathered from a human patient who received an intestinal transplant, so some T cells may come from the graft donor. CDR3s include the opening cysteine and the closing phenylalanine or tryptophan. The order of the fields is V gene, clone size, J gene, D gene, CDR3 DNA, CDR3 protein. The D gene is left open where the match is weak. Not all rows give a size; the values are once, few, many and, for expanded clones, a class.

>TRBV5-4|NA|TRBJ2-1|NA
TGTGCCAGCAGCTTTAGGGGGGCTGACAATGAGCAGTTCTTC
CASSFRGADNEQFF
>TRBV30|NA|TRBJ2-7|NA
TGTGCCTGGAGTGTAGATCCGTCCTACGAGCAGTACTTC
CAWSVDPSYEQYF
>TRBV9|NA|TRBJ2-3|NA
TGTGCCAGCAGCGTAGTACCTAGCACAGATACGCAGTATTTT
CASSVVPSTDTQYF
>TRBV5-1|NA|TRBJ2-2|NA
TGCGCCAGCAGCTCGGCGAACGGGGAGCTGTTTTTT
CASSSANGELFF
>TRBV2|NA|TRBJ2-1|NA
TGTGCCAGCAGTGAAGGGGACACCTACAATGAGCAGTTCTTC
CASSEGDTYNEQFF
>TRBV27|NA|TRBJ2-7|TRBD2
TGTGCCAGCAGTCCCTTAGCGGGGGGGGAGTGGCACGAGCAGTACTTC
CASSPLAGGEWHEQYF
>TRBV4-2|NA|TRBJ2-3|TRBD2
TGTGCCAGCAGCCAGGACGTGGGACTAGCGGGACCCAGCACAGATACGCAGTATTTT
CASSQDVGLAGPSTDTQYF
>TRBV4-3|NA|TRBJ1-1|NA
TGCGCCAGCAGCCGATTTTTCCAGAACACTGAAGCTTTCTTT
CASSRFFQNTEAFF
>TRBV7-8|NA|TRBJ2-7|NA
TGTGCCAGCAGCCGATACCACCTGGGCGAGCAGTACTTC
CASSRYHLGEQYF
>TRBV5-6|NA|TRBJ1-1|NA
TGTGCCAGCAGCGCCGGCACTGAAGCTTTCTTT
CASSAGTEAFF
>TRBV30|NA|TRBJ1-1|NA
TGTGCCTGGACGACCCGGGGTAACGCTTTCTTT
CAWTTRGNAFF
>TRBV4-3|NA|TRBJ2-1|TRBD2
TGCGCCAGCAGCCAAGCTAGCGGGGAGTTAAGCTCCTACAATGAGCAGTTCTTC
CASSQASGELSSYNEQFF
>TRBV6-6|NA|TRBJ1-6|NA
TGTGCCAGCGGCTGGGACACCCAAACTAATTCACCCCTCCACTTT
CASGWDTQTNSPLHF
>TRBV7-8|few|TRBJ2-2|NA
TGTGCCAGCAGCTTCTACACCGGGGAGCTGTTTTTT
CASSFYTGELFF
>TRBV6-6|NA|TRBJ2-5|NA
TGTGCCAGCATAGGGGGGCAAGAGACCCAGTACTTC
CASIGGQETQYF
>TRBV4-3|few|TRBJ2-1|TRBD2
TGCGCCAGCAGCCAAGAACGGGGGGGGTACAATGAGCAGTTCTTC
CASSQERGGYNEQFF
>TRBV5-1|NA|TRBJ2-7|NA
TGCGCCAGCAGCCAGGAGGGGCCTTCCTACGAGCAGTACTTC
CASSQEGPSYEQYF
>TRBV7-3|NA|TRBJ1-1|NA
TGTGCCAGCAGCTGGACAGTGAACACTGAAGCTTTCTTT
CASSWTVNTEAFF
>TRBV5-6|NA|TRBJ2-7|NA
TGTGCCAGCAGCTTCCCGGGGTCCAGCTACGAGCAGTACTTC
CASSFPGSSYEQYF
>TRBV25-1|NA|TRBJ1-2|NA
TGTGCCAGCAGCAGGTGGTTAGGTTGGTCTAACTATGGCTACACCTTC
CASSRWLGWSNYGYTF
>TRBV27|NA|TRBJ2-2|NA
TGTGCCAGCAGTTTGAGACCTACAGGGAAGAGGGAGCTGTTTTTT
CASSLRPTGKRELFF
>TRBV9|NA|TRBJ1-4|NA
TGTGCCAGCAGCGGTCAGGGAAAACTGTTTTTT
CASSGQGKLFF
>TRBV28|NA|TRBJ2-1|TRBD2
TGTGCCAGCAAGGCGGGAGGGCCTTATGAGCAGTTCTTC
CASKAGGPYEQFF
>TRBV25-1|NA|TRBJ1-1|NA
TGTGCCAGCAGTGAGACACAGAACACTGAAGCTTTCTTT
CASSETQNTEAFF
>TRBV4-2|few|TRBJ1-3|NA
TGTGCCAGCAGCCAAGACGGGCATACTGGAAACACCATATATTTT
CASSQDGHTGNTIYF
>TRBV28|NA|TRBJ1-4|TRBD1
TGTGCCAGCAGCCGCGGGACAGGGCCCCCTAATGAAAAACTGTTTTTT
CASSRGTGPPNEKLFF
>TRBV30|NA|TRBJ2-1|NA
TGTGCCTGGAGTGTACGGGAGCAGTTCTTC
CAWSVREQFF
>TRBV29-1|NA|TRBJ2-3|NA
TGCAGCGCTGGAGGGGTTGAGAGCACAGATACGCAGTATTTT
CSAGGVESTDTQYF
>TRBV5-1|NA|TRBJ1-1|NA
TGCGCCAGCAGGGACACTCTGGGCGGATTCACTGAAGCTTTCTTT
CASRDTLGGFTEAFF
>TRBV9|once|TRBJ1-2|NA
TGTGCCAGCAGCTCACCCTGGGGCTACACCTTC
CASSSPWGYTF
>TRBV19|NA|TRBJ2-7|NA
TGTGCCAGTAGTATACACGGGGGTTCCTACGAGCAGTACTTC
CASSIHGGSYEQYF
>TRBV15|NA|TRBJ2-5|NA
TGTGCCACCAGCAGATGCCGCCAGGGGCTATTACGTCTAGAGACCCAGTACTTC
CATSRCRQGLLRLETQYF
>TRBV28|NA|TRBJ1-5|TRBD1
TGTGCCAGCAGTCCCAGGGGGCCCGGCAATCAGCCCCAGCATTTT
CASSPRGPGNQPQHF
>TRBV7-9|NA|TRBJ2-1|NA
TGTGCCAGCAGCTCGTATGAGCAGTTCTTC
CASSSYEQFF
>TRBV28|NA|TRBJ2-5|TRBD2
TGTGCCAGCAGTCCGGGGACTAGTCCCCAGTACTTC
CASSPGTSPQYF
>TRBV6-1|NA|TRBJ2-1|TRBD2
TGTGCCAGCAGTGAGAGCGGGGGGGCTGCCTACAATGAGCAGTTCTTC
CASSESGGAAYNEQFF
>TRBV27|NA|TRBJ1-5|NA
TGTGCCAGCAGTTACCAGGGGAATCAGCCCCAGCATTTT
CASSYQGNQPQHF
>TRBV7-2|NA|TRBJ1-5|TRBD1
TGTGCCAGCAGCTTTCGGATACAGGACAGGGGGTATCCCCAGCATTTT
CASSFRIQDRGYPQHF
>TRBV4-1|once|TRBJ2-2|NA
TGCGCCAGCAGCCAAGCGTGGGGGCAGGGCACCGGGGAGCTGTTTTTT
CASSQAWGQGTGELFF
>TRBV11-2|NA|TRBJ2-5|NA
TGTGCCAGCAGCCACGATATCGGGGTCCAGGAGACCCAGTACTTC
CASSHDIGVQETQYF
>TRBV5-4|once|TRBJ1-4|NA
TGTGCCAGCAGCACAAGGGACTCCCCCGGTGAAAAACTGTTTTTT
CASSTRDSPGEKLFF
>TRBV27|NA|TRBJ1-6|NA
TGTGCCAGCAAACAGGGCTATCATTCACCCCTCCACTTT
CASKQGYHSPLHF
>TRBV9|NA|TRBJ1-5|NA
TGTGCCAGCAGCTGCCGGGGGGTAGCTAGTGAGCGTCAGCCCCAGCATTTT
CASSCRGVASERQPQHF
>TRBV7-3|NA|TRBJ2-1|NA
TGTGCCAGCAGCTCAGACGGCTACAATGAGCAGTTCTTC
CASSSDGYNEQFF
>TRBV27|NA|TRBJ2-7|NA
TGTGCCAGCAGTTTATCCTCTCCCTACGAGCAGTACTTC
CASSLSSPYEQYF
>TRBV28|NA|TRBJ2-3|NA
TGTGCCAGCAGCCCCGGGACTCCGCAGTATTTT
CASSPGTPQYF